The 24 T cell receptor beta chains presented below share a single source sample, sequenced in a study of follicular helper T cells after annual influenza vaccination. The method was immunoSEQ multiplex PCR; TCRdb's version includes in-frame clones alone and lacks a portion of them. The table lists nearly 9,000 clones, around four fifths of them singletons. The time point: 2014-2015 season, pre-vaccination. This material consisted of CXCR5+ CD38- circulating T follicular helper cells from blood, taken on the day of influenza vaccination. Subset in this sample: circulating Tfh, non-naive CD4+CXCR5+PD-1+ (ICOS+CD38+ or ICOS-CD38-). Receptors were obtained from an adult who received the influenza vaccine.

This clone was observed a single time. This chain links TRBV6-1 with TRBJ2-1; D is possibly TRBD2 (6 bases). This CDR3 is 15 amino acids long. Per germline, CDR1 MNHNS and CDR2 SASEGT. V lost 2 bases and J 7 bases, leaving 15 bases between the germline ends. This chain's CDR3 is CASSESRESRNEQFF. Written as DNA, the CDR3 is TGTGCCAGCAGTGAATCCCGGGAGTCGAGGAATGAGCAGTTCTTC.

The chain combines TRBV5-1 with TRBJ2-2; D ambiguous. This CDR3 contains 14 residues. V was cut by 2 bases and J by 4 bases, with 9 bases left in between. From germline, CDR1 is SGHRS and CDR2 YFSETQ. The CDR3 protein is CASSFREPTGELFF. As DNA, the CDR3 is TGCGCCAGCAGCTTTAGGGAACCCACCGGGGAGCTGTTTTTT.

This clone has a single count. The chain is built from TRBV29-1 and TRBJ1-1, with 9 bases identical to TRBD1. Germline V gene lookup returns CDR1 SQVTM and CDR2 ANQGSEA. Germline trimming cut 7 bases from V and 3 bases from J; bases unmatched to any gene: 6. CDR3 length: 13 residues. CDR3: CSGGTGKDTEAFF. The CDR3, as DNA: TGCAGCGGGGGGACAGGGAAGGACACTGAAGCTTTCTTT.

The chain joins TRBV29-1 to TRBJ2-5, with D possibly called TRBD1 or TRBD2 (5 bases each). The germline V gene has CDR1 SQVTM and CDR2 ANQGSEA. V was trimmed by 6 bases and J by 1 base, leaving 15 bases between them. This CDR3 is 14 amino acids long. The DNA for the CDR3 is TGCAGCGTGGGGCAAGGCGGGTTCCAAGAGACCCAGTACTTC. This sequence encodes CSVGQGGFQETQYF.

The chain uses TRBV6-1 and TRBJ2-7; no clear D gene. Germline-derived CDR1 and CDR2 are MNHNS and SASEGT. V dropped 1 base and J dropped 3 bases, with 7 bases sitting between them. CDR3 length: 13 residues. DNA for the CDR3: TGTGCCAGCAGTGAAGAGGCCTACTACGAGCAGTACTTC. Amino acids: CASSEEAYYEQYF.

V gene TRBV18 combines with J gene TRBJ2-7; TRBD1 matches 12 bases. The CDR3 covers 15 residues. Germline V gene data show CDR1 as KGHSH and CDR2 as LQKENI. J was trimmed by 5 bases and V by 3 bases; bases with no gene match: 5. This chain's CDR3 is CASSPGDRGLNEQYF. The CDR3 nucleotides are TGTGCCAGCTCACCGGGGGACAGGGGGCTTAACGAGCAGTACTTC.

CDR3 nucleotides: TGTGCCAGCAGTTTATTAATCCGGGGTGAGGGCTACACCTTC. Amino acid sequence: CASSLLIRGEGYTF. The rearrangement joins TRBV28 to TRBJ1-2; D is unresolved. Trimming pared 1 base from V and 8 bases from J, leaving 14 bases between. The CDR3 has 14 amino acids. CDR1 is MDHEN and CDR2 is SYDVKM in the germline V gene.

This clone came up a few times. The chain is built from TRBV6-5 and TRBJ1-2; D is ambiguous. Trimming pared 5 bases from V and 8 bases from J, leaving 15 bases between. Germline values: CDR1 MNHEY, CDR2 SVGAGI. The CDR3 extends over 13 amino acids. The CDR3 protein is CASSIGLGDGYTF. The DNA for the CDR3 is TGTGCCAGCAGTATTGGACTTGGCGACGGCTACACCTTC.

The CDR3 DNA follows: TGTGCCAGTAGTGGCGAGATGTCACGGGTTAATCGGGAGACCCAGTACTTC. Its protein product is CASSGEMSRVNRETQYF. V is TRBV19 and J is TRBJ2-5; unclear D gene. V was cut by 5 bases and J by 5 bases, with 24 bases left in between. The length of the CDR3 is 17 residues. Germline V gene lookup returns CDR1 LNHDA and CDR2 SQIVND (reference sequence).

The chain employs TRBV29-1 and TRBJ1-5; maybe TRBD1 (5 bases). The germline V gene has CDR1 SQVTM and CDR2 ANQGSEA. V dropped 7 bases and J dropped 4 bases, with 17 bases sitting between them. This CDR3 contains 14 residues. CDR3 sequence: CSATAGGGNQPQHF. The CDR3, as DNA: TGCAGCGCCACAGCCGGGGGTGGGAATCAGCCCCAGCATTTT.

The chain joins TRBV9 to TRBJ2-1; 10 bases are shared with TRBD2. CDR3 length equals 15 residues. Trimming cost V 4 bases and J 4 bases; bases outside gene matches: 5. Germline loops: CDR1 SGDLS, CDR2 YYNGEE. CDR3 coding DNA: TGTGCCAGCAGCCCGGGACTAGCGAAATACAATGAGCAGTTCTTC. It is translated as CASSPGLAKYNEQFF. Full variable domain (remainder filled in from reference TRBV9 and TRBJ2-1): DSGVTQTPKHLITATGQRVTLRCSPRSGDLSVYWYQQSLDQGLQFLIQYYNGEERAKGNILERFSAQQFPDLHSELNLSSLELGDSALYFCASSPGLAKYNEQFFGPGTRLTVL.

V usage is TRBV7-2 and J usage is TRBJ1-1; D is undetermined. Trimming removed 5 bases from V and 3 bases from J, with 13 bases in between. CDR1 is SGHTA, CDR2 FQGNSA, per germline. The CDR3 has 14 residues. DNA of the CDR3: TGTGCCAGCAGCAAAGACACGAGCCACACTGAAGCTTTCTTT. Protein product: CASSKDTSHTEAFF.

This clone was detected a few times. The chain has TRBV7-6 and TRBJ2-3; D is unresolved. The length of the CDR3 is 12 residues. V lost 1 base to trimming and J lost 7 bases, with 6 bases between them. Germline assignment: CDR1 SGHVS and CDR2 FNYEAQ. The CDR3 DNA reads TGTGCCAGCAGCTTAGAAGTGCATACGCAGTATTTT. The encoded protein is CASSLEVHTQYF.

Comment on this clone: At one boundary the junction diverges from the germline segment, which might be a read error. The rearrangement uses TRBV5-4 and TRBJ1-2, with 7 nucleotides matching TRBD1. CDR3 size: 14 residues. Per the germline V gene, CDR1 is SGHNT and CDR2 is YYREEE (reference sequence). The CDR3 DNA follows: TGTGCCAGCAGCTTGCCGGTCAGGGGGTATGACTACACCTTC. It is translated as CASSLPVRGYDYTF.

The V and J genes are TRBV19 and TRBJ2-7; 11 bases align to TRBD2. V lost 5 bases to trimming and J lost 1 base; unmatched junction nucleotides: 4. The CDR3 is made up of 15 amino acids. The V gene's germline CDR1 is LNHDA and CDR2 SQIVND (reference sequence). The CDR3, as DNA: TGTGCCAGTAGTGGGACTAGCGGCGGATCCTACGAGCAGTACTTC. This gives the protein CASSGTSGGSYEQYF.

The chain combines TRBV5-1 with TRBJ2-3; TRBD2 might be the D (6 bases). Trimming removed 0 bases at V and 4 bases at J, with 18 bases between. Germline values: CDR1 SGHRS, CDR2 YFSETQ. The CDR3 has 17 residues. In DNA, the CDR3 is TGCGCCAGCAGCTTGGCGGGGGACGGAGGTTACCCAGATACGCAGTATTTT. Amino acids: CASSLAGDGGYPDTQYF.

The chain uses TRBV29-1 and TRBJ2-5; D unresolved. The germline gives CDR1 SQVTM, CDR2 ANQGSEA. The CDR3 consists of 13 residues. V dropped 0 bases and J dropped 1 base, with 6 bases sitting between them. CDR3 residues: CSVEDSTQETQYF. Written as DNA, the CDR3 is TGCAGCGTTGAAGACAGCACCCAAGAGACCCAGTACTTC.

V is TRBV6-6 and J is TRBJ1-4; a weak D match, TRBD1 (5 bases). The CDR3 spans 13 residues. Trimming took 6 bases from V and 6 from J, leaving 11 bases between them. Germline CDR1 is MNHNY and CDR2 is SVGAGI (reference sequence). CDR3 sequence: CASSRGGYEKLFF. In nucleotides, the CDR3 is TGTGCCAGCAGCCGGGGGGGGTATGAAAAACTGTTTTTT.

The genes are TRBV5-6 and TRBJ2-2; D might be TRBD2 (6 bases). Trimming left V 7 bases short and J 2 bases short, with 15 bases between. Germline CDR1 is SGHDT and CDR2 is YYEEEE. The CDR3 is made up of 15 amino acids. As DNA, the CDR3 is TGTGCCAGCTATCCCCTGGCGGGAAACACCGGGGAGCTGTTTTTT. Its protein is CASYPLAGNTGELFF.

V usage is TRBV19 and J usage is TRBJ2-5; 15 bases match TRBD2. The junction had 8 bases not matched to a gene; V was cut back by 2 bases and J by 1 base. Germline loops: CDR1 LNHDA, CDR2 SQIVND (reference sequence). The CDR3 runs to 19 residues. Here the CDR3 DNA reads TGTGCCAGTAGTATAAGGACTAGCGGGGGGGCCAGGGCCCAAGAGACCCAGTACTTC. As protein: CASSIRTSGGARAQETQYF.

The rearrangement links TRBV9 to TRBJ2-3, with D possibly matching TRBD2 (5 bases). The CDR3 sequence is 13 residues long. Germline values: CDR1 SGDLS, CDR2 YYNGEE. V was cut by 4 bases and J by 4 bases, with 10 bases left in between. The chain's CDR3 is CASSFRGADTQYF. CDR3 DNA sequence: TGTGCCAGCAGCTTCCGGGGAGCAGATACGCAGTATTTT.

This chain joins TRBV29-1 and TRBJ2-3; a possible D gene is TRBD2 (5 bases). The CDR3 extends over 15 amino acids. V gave up 6 bases and J gave up 0 bases, with 16 bases separating them. The V gene's germline CDR1 is SQVTM and CDR2 ANQGSEA. CDR3 bases: TGCAGCGTGAGCGGATACGACCGTAGCACAGATACGCAGTATTTT. Translating it yields CSVSGYDRSTDTQYF.

V gene TRBV5-1 combines with J gene TRBJ2-6; 15 bases line up with TRBD2. Germline assignment: CDR1 SGHRS and CDR2 YFSETQ. This CDR3 spans 19 amino acids. With V trimmed by 4 bases and J by 3 bases, 8 bases remained unmatched. CDR3 in amino acids: CASSPAGLAGGLGANVLTF. For the CDR3, the DNA is TGCGCCAGCAGCCCAGCCGGACTAGCGGGGGGGCTTGGGGCCAACGTCCTGACTTTC.

V usage is TRBV7-8 and J usage is TRBJ1-6; D is uncertain. The CDR3 extends over 12 amino acids. Germline V gene lookup returns CDR1 SGHVS and CDR2 FQNEAQ. Trimming pared 2 bases from V and 5 bases from J, leaving 1 base between. CDR3 in DNA: TGTGCCAGCAGCTTAAATAATTCACCCCTCCACTTT. Its translation: CASSLNNSPLHF. Looking up the rest from reference TRBV7-8 and TRBJ1-6 gives the full variable domain: GAGVSQSPRYKVAKRGQDVALRCDPISGHVSLFWYQQALGQGPEFLTYFQNEAQLDKSGLPSDRFFAERPEGSVSTLKIQRTQQEDSAVYLCASSLNNSPLHFGNGTRLTVT.